The 14 T cell receptor beta chains reported below all come from one sample, sequenced in a study of shared T cell receptors in the human thymus. TCRdb keeps only in-frame clones here, not all; method: immunoSEQ multiplex PCR. The sample holds some 640,000 clones, around 87% seen once. These same records also appear under a second study, on human thymus T cells.

Sequenced sample: thymocytes. These receptors originate from a boy younger than two with a congenital heart defect.

The V gene is TRBV27, the J gene TRBJ1-2; D is perhaps TRBD1 (6 bases). CDR1 is MNHEY and CDR2 is SMNVEV in the germline V gene (reference sequence). The CDR3 has 13 residues. V lost 2 bases to trimming and J lost 6 bases, with 10 bases between them. CDR3 amino acids: CASSLQGKHGYTF. The CDR3 nucleotides read TGTGCCAGCAGTTTACAGGGGAAACATGGCTACACCTTC.

This chain uses TRBV25-1 with TRBJ2-1; TRBD2 might be the D (6 bases). Germline CDR1 and CDR2: MGHDK and SYGVNS. V lost 3 bases and J lost 3, with 12 bases in between. The CDR3 is made up of 15 amino acids. The CDR3 region has the DNA TGTGCCAGCAGTGAGGAACTAGCTGGCTACAATGAGCAGTTCTTC. Amino acid sequence: CASSEELAGYNEQFF.

As regards this clone: Within the sample, other DNA sequences also encode this same CDR3. This chain connects TRBV27 to TRBJ2-7; the D gene is possibly TRBD2 (6 bases). The CDR3 length is 13 residues. From germline, CDR1 is MNHEY and CDR2 SMNVEV (reference sequence). Trimming pared 2 bases from V and 2 bases from J, leaving 7 bases between. CDR3: CASSLTGAYEQYF. The CDR3 DNA reads as TGTGCCAGCAGTTTAACGGGGGCCTACGAGCAGTACTTC.

The J gene is TRBJ2-7, the V gene TRBV5-4, with D possibly matching TRBD2 (5 bases). Germline V gene sequence: CDR1 SGHNT, CDR2 YYREEE (reference sequence). This CDR3 is built from 14 residues. The V and J ends lost 2 bases and 6 bases respectively, with 15 bases between them. In nucleotides, the CDR3 is TGTGCCAGCAGCTTATCGGAGCCGGCGGGCGAGCAGTACTTC. Translating gives CASSLSEPAGEQYF. Full variable domain (missing parts from reference TRBV5-4 and TRBJ2-7): ETGVTQSPTHLIKTRGQQVTLRCSSQSGHNTVSWYQQALGQGPQFIFQYYREEENGRGNFPPRFSGLQFPNYSSELNVNALELDDSALYLCASSLSEPAGEQYFGPGTRLTVT.

The chain combines TRBV5-1 with TRBJ1-4; no clear D. CDR1 and CDR2 from the germline V gene are SGHRS and YFSETQ. The CDR3 has 15 amino acids. V was clipped by 4 bases and J by 0 bases, with 10 bases between them. The DNA for the CDR3 is TGCGCCAGCAGCAAGAGTACTGCAACTAATGAAAAACTGTTTTTT. Protein: CASSKSTATNEKLFF.

This chain's CDR3 is CASSPAEPGQNVYEQYF. CDR3 in DNA: TGCGCCAGCAGCCCGGCGGAGCCAGGGCAGAACGTCTACGAGCAGTACTTC. The V and J genes are TRBV5-1 and TRBJ2-7; D may be TRBD1 (5 bases). The CDR3 is made up of 17 amino acids. V lost 4 bases and J 3 bases, leaving 23 bases between the germline ends. The V gene's germline CDR1 is SGHRS and CDR2 YFSETQ.

The CDR3 reads CASTEAGVDQPQHF. The CDR3 coding sequence is TGTGCCAGTACGGAGGCAGGGGTGGATCAGCCCCAGCATTTT. This sequence joins TRBV19 and TRBJ1-5; maybe TRBD1 (6 bases). V was pared by 7 bases and J by 5 bases, with 15 bases between. CDR1 and CDR2 (germline): LNHDA, SQIVND (reference sequence). This CDR3 is 14 amino acids long. The full variable domain, in which reference TRBV19 and TRBJ1-5 provide the parts outside the CDR3, is DGGITQSPKYLFRKEGQNVTLSCEQNLNHDAMYWYRQDPGQGLRLIYYSQIVNDFQKGDIAEGYSVSREKKESFPLTVTSAQKNPTAFYLCASTEAGVDQPQHFGDGTRLSIL.

J is TRBJ1-1 and V is TRBV7-2, with D unresolved. The CDR3 contains 15 residues. CDR1 and CDR2 (germline): SGHTA, FQGNSA. V lost 1 base and J 4 bases, leaving 13 bases between the germline ends. CDR3 sequence (DNA): TGTGCCAGCAGCTTAGGAGGTTCGGGGTCCACTGAAGCTTTCTTT. Amino acid sequence: CASSLGGSGSTEAFF.

This clone is a singleton in its sample. The chain employs TRBV6-1 and TRBJ1-5; 8 bases are shared with TRBD1. This CDR3 has 17 residues. Losses at the gene ends were 4 bases for V and 1 base for J; bases not matched to a gene: 9. CDR1 is MNHNS and CDR2 is SASEGT in the germline V gene. The CDR3, as DNA: TGTGCCAGCAGTGGGGAACGACAGGGGACGAGCAATCAGCCCCAGCATTTT. Its translation: CASSGERQGTSNQPQHF.

In this sample, this clone turned up once. The V gene is TRBV29-1, the J gene TRBJ2-7, with 9 bases fitting TRBD1. V was clipped by 5 bases and J by 6 bases; unmatched bases: 14. CDR1 and CDR2 (germline): SQVTM, ANQGSEA. The CDR3 has 15 residues. The CDR3 here is CSVRRDRESAREQYF. CDR3 in DNA: TGCAGCGTTAGACGGGACAGGGAATCAGCGCGCGAGCAGTACTTC.

The rearrangement links TRBV29-1 to TRBJ2-5, with a possible D match to TRBD2 (5 bases). V was pared by 6 bases and J by 3 bases, with 20 bases between. This CDR3 comprises 15 residues. The V gene's germline CDR1 is SQVTM and CDR2 ANQGSEA. CDR3 bases: TGCAGCGTCCTCCTTTGGAGGACGGGAAAAGAGACCCAGTACTTC. Translating it yields CSVLLWRTGKETQYF.

Only a few counts were recorded for this clone. V gene TRBV4-3 combines with J gene TRBJ2-2; D might be TRBD2 (5 bases). Germline V gives CDR1 LGHNA, CDR2 YSLEER. V was shortened by 0 bases and J by 5 bases, with 25 bases between the two germline ends. The CDR3 sequence is 20 residues long. As DNA, the CDR3 is TGCGCCAGCAGCCAAGAATCTCCACGAGGGCTAGACGGATGGACCGGGGAGCTGTTTTTT. It codes for CASSQESPRGLDGWTGELFF.

V and J are TRBV6-1 and TRBJ2-3, with unresolved D. Germline CDR1 MNHNS, CDR2 SASEGT. This CDR3 has 15 amino acids. V was cut by 3 bases and J by 1 base, with 11 bases left in between. This chain's CDR3 is CASSETMAGTDTQYF. The CDR3 coding sequence is TGTGCCAGCAGTGAGACCATGGCGGGCACAGATACGCAGTATTTT.

The J gene is TRBJ1-4, the V gene TRBV4-2; 8 bases align to TRBD1. After removal of 0 bases from V and 8 bases from J, the junction contained 20 bases not matched to a gene. Per germline, CDR1 LGHNA and CDR2 YNFKEQ. The CDR3 extends over 20 amino acids. The CDR3 reads CASSQDQYGTGGKLREKLFF. The CDR3 DNA is TGTGCCAGCAGCCAAGATCAATATGGGACAGGCGGGAAATTAAGAGAAAAACTGTTTTTT.